This section outlines one TCR beta chain sequence together with its context. In the original analysis: Estimation of nucleated cell counts relied on the amplification of reference gene primers. Profiled with immunoSEQ multiplex PCR; TCRdb holds only in-frame clones, not every one. V and J calls plus clone size are reproduced from that table; the DNA served to infer D and trimming. The data hold 250,000 or so clones, with over 80% observed a single time. This sample is drawn from a study of blood T cell repertoires in COVID-19. Study at large: Some COVID-19 samples were acute and others convalescent; all came from the United States, Italy and Spain. T cells, B-cell-depleted T cells, or PBMCs supplied cDNA or gDNA.

The sequence was obtained from a man younger than 40 with COVID-19, enrolled during active disease. The sequencing sample was made of peripheral blood.

CDR3 amino acids: CASSPGRYGYTF. The CDR3 bases are TGTGCCAGCTCACCGGGCCGCTATGGCTACACCTTC. The chain has TRBV18 and TRBJ1-2, with unresolved D. V lost 3 bases and J 4 bases, leaving 6 bases between the germline ends. The CDR3 length is 12 residues. In germline, CDR1 is KGHSH, CDR2 LQKENI.